This record covers a single T cell receptor beta chain. This specimen belongs to a study of T cells in narcolepsy. Background on the study: Healthy controls were enrolled alongside patients with narcolepsy type 1 or type 2.

Profiled with immunoSEQ multiplex PCR; TCRdb holds only in-frame clones, not every one. The data show 25,000 to 35,000 clones, more than 75% seen once. The TCR was taken from a human donor with narcolepsy. Sequencing used CD45RA- memory CD4+ T cells from PBMCs.

For the CDR3, the DNA is TGTGCCAGCAGCCAAGGGGCCCATGATGTTGGCTACACCTTC. This sequence encodes CASSQGAHDVGYTF. V gene TRBV14 combines with J gene TRBJ1-2; D is unresolved. V was pared by 1 base and J by 7 bases, with 13 bases between. Germline V gene sequence: CDR1 SGHDN, CDR2 FVKESK. The CDR3 totals 14 residues.